A single sample gave rise to the 11 T cell receptor beta chains below, sequenced in a study of blood T cell repertoires in COVID-19. The protocol was immunoSEQ multiplex PCR, while the TCRdb copy is restricted to in-frame clones and leaves out a portion. The table shows 140,000 to 150,000 clones, with approximately 85% occurring only once. Material for sequencing was peripheral blood. The receptors derive from a woman in her fifties or sixties with COVID-19, enrolled during active disease.

The chain joins TRBV7-9 to TRBJ1-1, with 7 bases aligning to TRBD1. The length of the CDR3 is 14 residues. Germline V lookup: CDR1 SEHNR, CDR2 FQNEAQ (reference sequence). Germline trimming cut 4 bases from V and 0 bases from J; bases unmatched to any gene: 2. CDR3 sequence: CASSSTGVNTEAFF. The CDR3 coding sequence is TGTGCCAGCAGCTCTACAGGGGTGAACACTGAAGCTTTCTTT.

The J gene is TRBJ1-6, the V gene TRBV6-5; D remains ambiguous. Germline CDR1 MNHEY, CDR2 SVGAGI. V lost 7 bases and J 7 bases, leaving 14 bases between the germline ends. The CDR3 contains 14 residues. The CDR3 DNA sequence: TGTGCCAGCACGGAGGAGCGGATAAATTCACCCCTCCACTTT. Residues: CASTEERINSPLHF.

This clone was detected only once. This chain links TRBV2 with TRBJ2-3; no firm D call. CDR1 is SNHLY, CDR2 FYNNEI, per germline. This CDR3 has 13 amino acids. V lost 8 bases, J lost 3 bases, and 12 bases lay in between. The CDR3 reads CASAWAETDTQYF. The CDR3 bases are TGTGCCAGCGCTTGGGCTGAGACAGATACGCAGTATTTT.

The chain recombines TRBV3-1 (or the pseudogene TRBV3-2) with TRBJ1-1; TRBD1 might be the D (6 bases). The ends were cut back, 5 bases at V and 0 bases at J, with 13 bases in the middle. This CDR3 spans 15 amino acids. From germline, CDR1 is LGHDT and CDR2 YNNKEL (reference sequence). The chain's CDR3 is CASSYGGGLNTEAFF. CDR3 coding DNA: TGTGCCAGCAGCTACGGGGGGGGCTTGAACACTGAAGCTTTCTTT.

The chain employs TRBV7-3 and TRBJ2-1; D may be TRBD1 (6 bases). The CDR3 is made up of 16 amino acids. V gave up 4 bases and J gave up 0 bases, with 13 bases separating them. CDR1 and CDR2 (germline): SGHTA, FQGTGA. CDR3 residues: CASSSNGQYSYNEQFF. As DNA, the CDR3 is TGTGCCAGCAGCTCTAACGGACAGTACTCCTACAATGAGCAGTTCTTC.

This clone was detected only a few times. The chain employs TRBV30 and TRBJ1-2, with 7 bases matching TRBD1. V dropped 0 bases and J dropped 4; count of bases not matched to a gene: 8. This CDR3 is 15 amino acids long. Germline-derived CDR1 and CDR2 are GTSNPN and SVGIG (reference sequence). This CDR3 is CAWSVRGRQGYGYTF. CDR3 in DNA: TGTGCCTGGAGTGTACGTGGGAGACAGGGCTATGGCTACACCTTC.

The V call is TRBV11-2, the J call TRBJ1-2; 7 nucleotides line up with TRBD1. The germline CDR1 and CDR2 sequences are SGHAT and FQNNGV. J gave up 7 bases and V 5 bases, and 13 bases lay outside the gene matches. CDR3 size: 15 residues. The CDR3 region is CASSQSIIQGFGYTF. The DNA for the CDR3 is TGTGCCAGCAGCCAAAGTATTATACAGGGGTTTGGCTACACCTTC.

This clone was detected once. The chain recombines TRBV4-1 with TRBJ1-4, with D unresolved. Germline V gene lookup returns CDR1 MGHRA and CDR2 YSYEKL. CDR3 length: 15 residues. Trimming took off 4 bases at V and 5 bases at J, with 14 bases between the two ends. DNA for the CDR3: TGCGCCAGCAGCCCAGAGGCGGGTCAAAATGAAAAACTGTTTTTT. Its translation is CASSPEAGQNEKLFF.

The chain is built from TRBV6-2 or TRBV6-3 and TRBJ1-2; 10 bases agree with TRBD1. Losses at the gene ends were 5 bases for V and 8 bases for J; bases not matched to a gene: 8. CDR3 length equals 14 residues. Germline V gives CDR1 MNHEY, CDR2 SVGEGT. The CDR3 region is CASSARDRGGGYTF. The CDR3, as DNA: TGTGCCAGCAGTGCCCGGGACAGGGGAGGCGGCTACACCTTC.

V gene TRBV18 combines with J gene TRBJ1-4; 7 nucleotides align to TRBD1. Germline trimming cut 5 bases from V and 7 bases from J; bases unmatched to any gene: 4. Per the germline V gene, CDR1 is KGHSH and CDR2 is LQKENI. The CDR3 runs 13 residues. The CDR3 DNA sequence: TGTGCCAGCTCAGACGAGGGGGCTGAAAAACTGTTTTTT. Amino acid sequence: CASSDEGAEKLFF.

This clone came up a few times. V is TRBV11-2 and J is TRBJ2-2; D is unclear. V gave up 5 bases and J gave up 6 bases, with 7 bases separating them. The germline gives CDR1 SGHAT, CDR2 FQNNGV. The CDR3 runs 12 residues. CDR3 DNA sequence: TGTGCCAGCAGCCCTGGCCCCGGGGAGCTGTTTTTT. Its translation is CASSPGPGELFF.